This T cell receptor beta chain appears in the sequencing data of a study of blood T cells in healthy people across ages (dated by TCRdb to 2013 to 2016). The study in broad terms: In model experiments, roughly one uniquely barcoded TCR beta cDNA molecule per two T cells was captured by template switching. Two additional independent replicas of 1 million unique cDNA reads from the same blood draw were analyzed for two donors (one aged 18 to 30 and one aged 80 or older). The study measured age-related changes in TCR beta repertoire diversity using deep sequencing normalized with unique cDNA molecular identifiers. The donors were split into four age groups: young (average roughly 15 years), middle-aged (roughly 39), aged (approximately 60) and long-lived (under 90).

Notes on this clonotype: The antigen it recognizes is unknown. Base qualities were left out, and no much larger clone turns up one base away.

Overall study results and their limits: The CMV infection status of donors was not known, potentially confounding age-related changes in expanded clonotypes. Observed TCR beta diversity per million T cells fell roughly linearly with age, and a significant reduction was already apparent by age around 40. Compared with the aged group, more naive CD4+ T cells, fewer expanded clones and increased TCR diversity were shown by the long-lived group, suggesting age selection. A strong correlation was found between observed TCR beta diversity and the percentage of naive T cells measured by flow cytometry. Estimates of total diversity based on one million sequenced T cells were considered lower bounds and underestimates. Conclusive comparison of naive and antigen-experienced compartments was prevented by the profiling of bulk unsorted PBMCs.

The library was obtained by 5' RACE. The sequencing machine was an Illumina HiSeq 2500. A second PCR of roughly 6 to 11 cycles was run with a J-beta primer mix and a sample-barcoded 5' primer. Each TCR beta cDNA molecule received a unique molecular identifier from a template-switch 5' adaptor carrying 12 random nucleotides. Each sample yielded at least 2.5 million CDR3-containing paired-end reads. The Mint cDNA synthesis kit, primed by a TRBC-specific oligonucleotide, was used to synthesize first-strand cDNA from all RNA. Following uracil-DNA glycosylase treatment, all cDNA underwent a first 18-cycle PCR with the universal primers M1SS and BC2_uni_R. In the authors' own workflow: For normalization, 1 million high-quality reads were randomly selected from each sample, with every read carrying a distinct molecular identifier. Instead of being binned into consensus sequences, reads with shared molecular identifiers were discarded. MiTCR, run with a Q25 quality threshold and the strictest error-elimination algorithm, handled CDR3 identification, clonotype clustering and error correction. A nonparametric unseen species model with Euler transformation was used to estimate a lower bound on total TCR beta diversity. Using fastp at Q25 and MiXCR, TCRdb reprocessed the public reads and kept productive beta chains. Rows with a matching CDR3 protein are joined into one entry that keeps the most common DNA and genes. The V and J calls were determined by TCRdb, not by the authors. Within this sample are 1 million or so distinct CDR3 sequences, with around 27% of them counted one time only. The top ten constitute approximately 0.75% of the sample.

CDR1 and CDR2 were assigned from the germline V gene as WSHSY and SAAADI. Compared with germline, V lacks 9 bases and J lacks 6 bases; bases without a gene match: 9. The CDR3 contains 14 residues, cysteine and phenylalanine counted. Of the read, only the CDR3 DNA is kept; its 42 bases are in frame from base 1. The donors were roughly 39 Caucasian individuals from Russia, aged about 6 to 100 years, who were systemically healthy. Each donor gave 8.5 to 10 milliliters of peripheral blood, collected into EDTA-treated Vacutainer tubes. Ficoll-Paque density-gradient centrifugation was used to isolate PBMCs, with at least 6.5 million per sample. Total RNA was extracted from PBMCs with Trizol reagent, with at least 6 micrograms obtained per sample. Naive CD45RAhigh/CD27high T cell percentages were measured by flow cytometry on a PBMC aliquot from every donor. The same sample was also used in a study of T cells of mothers and their children. Per that second paper: Donors were nine systemically healthy Caucasian individuals: three mothers and their six children. cDNA synthesis consumed the entire amount of extracted RNA, loaded at 1.5 ug RNA in each 15 ul reaction. In the second PCR, the M1S primer introduced both the sample barcodes and 2-4 random nucleotides. More than 9 million TCR beta CDR3 reads were obtained from each mother, and roughly 3.1 million reads were obtained from each child. Thymic selection shapes the output of TCR recombination in a similar way in related and unrelated pairs, and inherited differences have a minor effect. Normalized repertoire overlap in related mother-child pairs was always slightly higher than in unrelated mother-child pairs, but the difference was never significant. No persistent microchimeric T cell clones were found, with a detection sensitivity of approximately 110 clones per million clonotypes. The study used deep NGS to compare TCR beta repertoires of mothers and children, seeking features distinguishing related mother-child pairs from unrelated individuals. On average, the children were roughly 10 +/- 4 years old, while the mothers were approximately 41 +/- 4 years old. After adapters were ligated using NEBNext reagents, the libraries underwent 100+100 nt paired-end sequencing on an Illumina HiSeq 2000. To prevent cross-contamination, the mother and child libraries were prepared a month apart and were sequenced in separate runs. Between about 500,000 and 2,100,000 distinct TCR beta clonotypes were identified per donor. Naive TCR beta clonotypes were estimated from low-frequency clonotypes matched to each donor's FACS-determined naive share, without sorting.

This TCR was recovered from a girl aged 2 to 9 in good health. Recombination linked TRBV10-2 to TRBJ2-2, with 8 middle bases fitting TRBD1. Sequencing used blood. The nucleotides are TGCGCCAGTGACAGGGGTGAACTTGCCGGGGAGCTGTTTTTT. Its protein reads: CASDRGELAGELFF.